This TCR beta chain stems from a study of chemoradiotherapy in HPV16-positive cancers. The overall study: Candidate HPV-specific clones and shared TCR motifs came from a couple of HPV16-positive patients.

Repeated repertoire sampling spanned the course of chemoradiotherapy. Method: immunoSEQ multiplex PCR; TCRdb's copy keeps in-frame clones and lacks some. The data show over 8,500 clones, 91% seen once. This clone was seen just once. The antigen is unknown. Study results and limitations: In HPV16-positive patients, HPV-responsive T-cell expansion tracked better recurrence-free survival. Candidate HPV-specific clones and E7-related TCR motifs grew in tumor during treatment.

CDR1 SEHNR and CDR2 FQNEAQ come from the germline V gene (reference sequence). CDR3 length: 15 residues. V dropped 4 bases and J dropped 7; count of bases not matched to a gene: 11. The V and J genes are TRBV7-9 and TRBJ2-5; TRBD2 agrees at 8 bases. The clonotype originates from a human donor with HPV-associated anogenital cancer. Sequencing was performed on blood, taken from a patient who underwent chemoradiotherapy. CDR3 residues: CASSSLPGLVGTQYF. DNA for the CDR3: TGTGCCAGCAGCTCCTTACCGGGACTAGTTGGGACCCAGTACTTC.